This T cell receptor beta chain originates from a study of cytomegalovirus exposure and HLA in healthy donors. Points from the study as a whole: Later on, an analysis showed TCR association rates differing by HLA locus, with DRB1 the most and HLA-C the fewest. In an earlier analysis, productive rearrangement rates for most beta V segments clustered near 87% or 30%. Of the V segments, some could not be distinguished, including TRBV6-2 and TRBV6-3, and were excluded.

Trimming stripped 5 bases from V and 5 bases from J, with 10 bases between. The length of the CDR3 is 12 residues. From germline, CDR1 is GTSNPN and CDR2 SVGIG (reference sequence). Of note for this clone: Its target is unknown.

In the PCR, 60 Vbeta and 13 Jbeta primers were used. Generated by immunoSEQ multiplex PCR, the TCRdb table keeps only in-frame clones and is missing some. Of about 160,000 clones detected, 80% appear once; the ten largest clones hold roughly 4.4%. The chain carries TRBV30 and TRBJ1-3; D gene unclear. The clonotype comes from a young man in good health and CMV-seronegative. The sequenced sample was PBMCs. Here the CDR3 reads CAWGEGRNTIYF. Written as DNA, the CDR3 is TGTGCCTGGGGGGAGGGTAGAAACACCATATATTTT. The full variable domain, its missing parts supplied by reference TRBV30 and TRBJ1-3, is SQTIHQWPATLVQPVGSPLSLECTVEGTSNPNLYWYRQAAGRGLQLLFYSVGIGQISSEVPQNLSASRPQDRQFILSSKKLLLSDSGFYLCAWGEGRNTIYFGEGSWLTVV.